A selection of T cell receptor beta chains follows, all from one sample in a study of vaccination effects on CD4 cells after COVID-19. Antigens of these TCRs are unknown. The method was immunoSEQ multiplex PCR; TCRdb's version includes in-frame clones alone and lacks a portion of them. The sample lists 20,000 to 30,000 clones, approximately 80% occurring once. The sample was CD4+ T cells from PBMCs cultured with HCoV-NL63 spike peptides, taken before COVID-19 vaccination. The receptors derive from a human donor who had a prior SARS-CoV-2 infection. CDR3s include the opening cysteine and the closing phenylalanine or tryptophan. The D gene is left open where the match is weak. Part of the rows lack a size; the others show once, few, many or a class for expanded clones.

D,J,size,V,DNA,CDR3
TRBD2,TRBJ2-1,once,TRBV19,TGTGCCAGTAGTTTAAGACACGGACTAGCGGGATACAATGAGCAGTTCTTC,CASSLRHGLAGYNEQFF
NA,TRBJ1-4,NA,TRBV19,TGTGCCAGTAGTATGGAATGGTCCGGGACTAATGAAAAACTGTTTTTT,CASSMEWSGTNEKLFF
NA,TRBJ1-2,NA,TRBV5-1,TGCGCCAGCAGCTTCGGACATCCGGCCGAGATATATGGCTACACCTTC,CASSFGHPAEIYGYTF
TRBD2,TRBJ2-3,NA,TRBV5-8,TGTGCCAGCAGCATCGAGCTGACTAGCCAATTCACAGATACGCAGTATTTT,CASSIELTSQFTDTQYF
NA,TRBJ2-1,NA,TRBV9,TGTGCCAGCAGCGTAATGGGTATCGATGAGCAGTTCTTC,CASSVMGIDEQFF
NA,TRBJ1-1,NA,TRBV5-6,TGTGCCAGCAGCTCCTCGGGTACATCAGGGTGGAACACTGAAGCTTTCTTT,CASSSSGTSGWNTEAFF
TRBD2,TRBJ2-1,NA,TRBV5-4,TGTGCCAGCAGCTCGCCCCTAGCGGGGGGGTACAATGAGCAGTTCTTC,CASSSPLAGGYNEQFF
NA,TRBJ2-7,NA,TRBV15,TGTGCCACCAGGGCTGGAGGTTCCCGTTCCGAGCAGTACTTC,CATRAGGSRSEQYF
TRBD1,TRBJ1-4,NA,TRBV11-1,TGTGCCAGCAGCCGTCTTACAGGGGCAACTAATGAAAAACTGTTTTTT,CASSRLTGATNEKLFF
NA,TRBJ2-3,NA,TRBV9,TGTGCCAGCAGCGTAGGCCCGTCAAGCACAGATACGCAGTATTTT,CASSVGPSSTDTQYF
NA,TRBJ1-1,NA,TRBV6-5,TGTGCCAGCGGCGACGGCGAGAACACTGAAGCTTTCTTT,CASGDGENTEAFF
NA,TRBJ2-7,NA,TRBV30,TGTGCCTGGAGTGTTGGTAGGGGATCAGACGAGCAGTACTTC,CAWSVGRGSDEQYF
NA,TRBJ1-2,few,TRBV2,TGTGCCAGCAGTGGGGGGAACTATGGCTACACCTTC,CASSGGNYGYTF
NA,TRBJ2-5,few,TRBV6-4,TGTGCCAGCACCGTGGGGGGGCAGGGGACACGAGAGACCCAGTACTTC,CASTVGGQGTRETQYF
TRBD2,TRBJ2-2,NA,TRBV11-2,TGTGCCAGCAGCTTACTAGCGGGAGCAGGCACCGGGGAGCTGTTTTTT,CASSLLAGAGTGELFF
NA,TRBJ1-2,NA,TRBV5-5,TGTGCCAGCAGCTTGGCACGGGGGGACGGAGGCTACACCTTC,CASSLARGDGGYTF
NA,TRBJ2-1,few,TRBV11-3,TGTGCCAGCAGCCGAAATTACAATGAGCAGTTCTTC,CASSRNYNEQFF
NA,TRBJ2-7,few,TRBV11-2,TGTGCCAGCCACTGGGGGCACGACGAGCAGTACTTC,CASHWGHDEQYF
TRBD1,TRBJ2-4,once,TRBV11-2,TGTGCCAGCAGCTTAAGGGGACAGGAAACGTCGGGCATTCAGTACTTC,CASSLRGQETSGIQYF
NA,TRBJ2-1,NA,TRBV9,TGTGCCAGCAGCGTGTGGACCGGCGGGTACAATGAGCAGTTCTTC,CASSVWTGGYNEQFF
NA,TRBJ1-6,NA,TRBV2,TGTGCCAGCAGTGTGGCCAGGTATAATTCACCCCTCCACTTT,CASSVARYNSPLHF
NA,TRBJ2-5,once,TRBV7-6,TGTGCCAGCAGCTACACGCCCGGGGGCGGAGAGACCCAGTACTTC,CASSYTPGGGETQYF
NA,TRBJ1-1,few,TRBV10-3,TGTGCCATCAGGAAGAACACTGAAGCTTTCTTT,CAIRKNTEAFF
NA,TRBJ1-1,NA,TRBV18,TGTGCCAGCTCACCCTCCACAGGCACTGAAGCTTTCTTT,CASSPSTGTEAFF
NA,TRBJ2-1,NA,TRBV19,TGTGCCAGTAGTATAGTTCAGGGTAGGGGCCAGTTCTTC,CASSIVQGRGQFF
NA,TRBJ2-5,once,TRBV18,TGTGCCAGCTCACCACGGACACAAGAGACCCAGTACTTC,CASSPRTQETQYF
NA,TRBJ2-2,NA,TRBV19,TGTGCCAGTAGGTCACAGGGCAACACCGGGGAGCTGTTTTTT,CASRSQGNTGELFF
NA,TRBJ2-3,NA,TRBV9,TGTGCCAGCAGCGTAGCCGGGGGAAGGGCCCCAGATACGCAGTATTTT,CASSVAGGRAPDTQYF
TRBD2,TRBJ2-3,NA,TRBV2,TGTGCCAGCAGTGAACTAGCGGGAGTAGATACGCAGTATTTT,CASSELAGVDTQYF
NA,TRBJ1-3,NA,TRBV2,TGTGCCAGCAAAGGAGAAGGGGACTCTGGAAACACCATATATTTT,CASKGEGDSGNTIYF
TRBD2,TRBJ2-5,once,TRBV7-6,TGTGCCAGCAGCTCGCGACTAGCGGGCGATCAAGAGACCCAGTACTTC,CASSSRLAGDQETQYF
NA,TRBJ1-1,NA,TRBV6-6,TGTGCCAGCGGATCAGAGACTGAAGCTTTCTTT,CASGSETEAFF
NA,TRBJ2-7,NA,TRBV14,TGTGCCAGCAGCCAAGCCAACTACGAGCAGTACTTC,CASSQANYEQYF
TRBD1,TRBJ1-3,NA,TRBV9,TGTGCCAGCAGCGCCCAGGGGGCGACGGGAAACACCATATATTTT,CASSAQGATGNTIYF
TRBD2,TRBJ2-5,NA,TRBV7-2,TGTGCCAGCAGCTTAGTAGCGGGGGGGCGGTGGGCTTTGGAGACCCAGTACTTC,CASSLVAGGRWALETQYF
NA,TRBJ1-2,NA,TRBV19,TGTGCCAGTAGTACTATGATCGCTGGTCTGAATGGCTACACCTTC,CASSTMIAGLNGYTF
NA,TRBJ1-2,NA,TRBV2,TGTGCCAGCAGTGCACAGATTACGACGAACTATGGCTACACCTTC,CASSAQITTNYGYTF
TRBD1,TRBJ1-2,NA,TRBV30,TGTGCCTGGACTACCGGGACAGGGGTTGGCTACACCTTC,CAWTTGTGVGYTF